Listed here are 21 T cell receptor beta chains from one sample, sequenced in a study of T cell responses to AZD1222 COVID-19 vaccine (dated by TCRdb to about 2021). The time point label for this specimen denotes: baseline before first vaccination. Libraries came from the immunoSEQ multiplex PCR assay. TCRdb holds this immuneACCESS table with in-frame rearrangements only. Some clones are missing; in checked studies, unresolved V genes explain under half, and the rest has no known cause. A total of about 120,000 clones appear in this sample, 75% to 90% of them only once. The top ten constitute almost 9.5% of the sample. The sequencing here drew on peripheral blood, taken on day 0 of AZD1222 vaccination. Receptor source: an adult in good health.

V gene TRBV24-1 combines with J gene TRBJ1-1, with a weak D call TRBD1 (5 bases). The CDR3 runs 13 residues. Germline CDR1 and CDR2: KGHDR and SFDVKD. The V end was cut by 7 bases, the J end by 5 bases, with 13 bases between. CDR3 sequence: CATSLGGGTEAFF. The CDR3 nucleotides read TGTGCCACCAGCTTGGGGGGGGGAACTGAAGCTTTCTTT.

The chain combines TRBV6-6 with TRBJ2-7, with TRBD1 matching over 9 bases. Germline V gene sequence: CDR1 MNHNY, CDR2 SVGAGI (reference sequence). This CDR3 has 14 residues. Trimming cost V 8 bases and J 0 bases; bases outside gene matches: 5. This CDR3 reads CASLQTGGSYEQYF. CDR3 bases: TGTGCCAGCCTACAGACAGGGGGCTCCTACGAGCAGTACTTC.

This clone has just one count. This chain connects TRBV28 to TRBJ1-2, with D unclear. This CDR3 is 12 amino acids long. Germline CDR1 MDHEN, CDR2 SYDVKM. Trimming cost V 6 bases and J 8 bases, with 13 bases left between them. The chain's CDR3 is CASSSNREGYTF. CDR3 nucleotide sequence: TGTGCCAGCAGCTCCAACCGCGAGGGCTACACCTTC.

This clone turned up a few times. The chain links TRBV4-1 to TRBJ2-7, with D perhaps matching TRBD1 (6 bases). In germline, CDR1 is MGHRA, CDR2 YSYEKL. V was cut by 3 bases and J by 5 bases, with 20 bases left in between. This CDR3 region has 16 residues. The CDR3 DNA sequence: TGCGCCAGCAGCCAGCCTACCCTCCAGGGGCACGACGAGCAGTACTTC. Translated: CASSQPTLQGHDEQYF.

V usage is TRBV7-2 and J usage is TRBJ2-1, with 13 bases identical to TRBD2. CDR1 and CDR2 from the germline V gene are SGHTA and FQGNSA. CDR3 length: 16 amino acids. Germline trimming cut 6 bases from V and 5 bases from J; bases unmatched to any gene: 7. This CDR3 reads CASSQAGTSGNNEQFF. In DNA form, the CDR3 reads TGTGCCAGCAGTCAGGCCGGGACTAGCGGGAACAATGAGCAGTTCTTC.

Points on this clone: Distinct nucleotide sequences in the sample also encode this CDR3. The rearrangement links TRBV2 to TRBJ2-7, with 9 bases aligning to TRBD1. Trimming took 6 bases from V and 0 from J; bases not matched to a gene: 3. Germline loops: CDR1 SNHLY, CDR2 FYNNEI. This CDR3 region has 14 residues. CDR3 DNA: TGTGCCAGCAGCGGACAGGGGTCCTCCTACGAGCAGTACTTC. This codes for CASSGQGSSYEQYF.

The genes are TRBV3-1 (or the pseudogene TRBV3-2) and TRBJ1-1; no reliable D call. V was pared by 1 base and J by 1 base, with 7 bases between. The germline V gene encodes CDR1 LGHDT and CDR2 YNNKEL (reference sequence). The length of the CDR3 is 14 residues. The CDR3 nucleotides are TGTGCCAGCAGCCAAGTCGGCGAGAACACTGAAGCTTTCTTT. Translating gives CASSQVGENTEAFF.

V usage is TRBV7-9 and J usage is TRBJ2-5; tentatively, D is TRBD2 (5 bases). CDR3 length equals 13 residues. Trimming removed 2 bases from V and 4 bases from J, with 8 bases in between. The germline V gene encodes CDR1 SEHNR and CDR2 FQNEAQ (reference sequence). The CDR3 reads CASSLPGGETQYF. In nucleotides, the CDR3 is TGTGCCAGCAGCTTACCTGGAGGAGAGACCCAGTACTTC.

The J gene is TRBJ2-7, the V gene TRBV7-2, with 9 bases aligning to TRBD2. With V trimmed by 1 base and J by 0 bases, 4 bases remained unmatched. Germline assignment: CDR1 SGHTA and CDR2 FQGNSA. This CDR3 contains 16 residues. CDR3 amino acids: CASSLGAGGSSYEQYF. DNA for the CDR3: TGTGCCAGCAGCTTAGGAGCGGGGGGCAGCTCCTACGAGCAGTACTTC.

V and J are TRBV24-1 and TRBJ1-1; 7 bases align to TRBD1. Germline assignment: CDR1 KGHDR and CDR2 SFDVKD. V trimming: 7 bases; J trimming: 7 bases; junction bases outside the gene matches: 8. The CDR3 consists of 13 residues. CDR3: CATRGQNRDEAFF. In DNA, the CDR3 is TGTGCCACCAGGGGACAGAACCGGGATGAAGCTTTCTTT.

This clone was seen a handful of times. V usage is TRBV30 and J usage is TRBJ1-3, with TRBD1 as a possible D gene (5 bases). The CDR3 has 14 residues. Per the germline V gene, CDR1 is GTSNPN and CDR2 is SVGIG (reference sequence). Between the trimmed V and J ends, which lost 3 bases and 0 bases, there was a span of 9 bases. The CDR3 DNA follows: TGTGCCTGGAGGGATACAGGCTCTGGAAACACCATATATTTT. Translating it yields CAWRDTGSGNTIYF.

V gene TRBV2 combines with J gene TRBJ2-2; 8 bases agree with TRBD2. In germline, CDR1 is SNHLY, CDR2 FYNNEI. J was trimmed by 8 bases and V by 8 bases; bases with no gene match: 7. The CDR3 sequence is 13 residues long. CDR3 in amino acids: CASQERELGELFF. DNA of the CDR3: TGTGCCAGCCAAGAGCGGGAGTTGGGGGAGCTGTTTTTT.

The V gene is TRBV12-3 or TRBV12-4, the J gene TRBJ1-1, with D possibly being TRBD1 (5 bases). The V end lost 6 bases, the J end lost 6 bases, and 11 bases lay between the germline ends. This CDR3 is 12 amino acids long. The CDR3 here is CASRGTWAEAFF. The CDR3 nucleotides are TGTGCCAGCAGGGGGACTTGGGCTGAAGCTTTCTTT.

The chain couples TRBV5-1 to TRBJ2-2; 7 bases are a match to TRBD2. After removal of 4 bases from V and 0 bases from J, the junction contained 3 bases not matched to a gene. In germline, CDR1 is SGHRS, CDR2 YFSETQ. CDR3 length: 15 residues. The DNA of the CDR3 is TGCGCCAGCAGCGTAGGACTAGCGAACACCGGGGAGCTGTTTTTT. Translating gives CASSVGLANTGELFF.

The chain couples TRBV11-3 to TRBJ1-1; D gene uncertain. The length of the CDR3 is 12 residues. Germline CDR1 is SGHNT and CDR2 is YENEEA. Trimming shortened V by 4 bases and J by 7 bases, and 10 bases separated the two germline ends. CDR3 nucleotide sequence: TGTGCCAGCAGCTCGTCCAGAAATGAAGCTTTCTTT. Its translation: CASSSSRNEAFF.

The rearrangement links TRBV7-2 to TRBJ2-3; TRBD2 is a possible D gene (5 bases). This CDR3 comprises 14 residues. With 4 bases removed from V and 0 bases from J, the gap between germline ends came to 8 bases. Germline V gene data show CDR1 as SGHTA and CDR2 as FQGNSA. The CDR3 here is CASSSRTSTDTQYF. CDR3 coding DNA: TGTGCCAGCAGCTCTCGGACTAGCACAGATACGCAGTATTTT.

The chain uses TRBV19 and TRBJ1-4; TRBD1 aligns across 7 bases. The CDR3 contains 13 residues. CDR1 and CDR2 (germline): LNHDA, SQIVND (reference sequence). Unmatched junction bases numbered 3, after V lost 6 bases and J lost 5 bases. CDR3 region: CASRATGNEKLFF. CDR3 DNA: TGTGCCAGTAGGGCGACAGGGAATGAAAAACTGTTTTTT.

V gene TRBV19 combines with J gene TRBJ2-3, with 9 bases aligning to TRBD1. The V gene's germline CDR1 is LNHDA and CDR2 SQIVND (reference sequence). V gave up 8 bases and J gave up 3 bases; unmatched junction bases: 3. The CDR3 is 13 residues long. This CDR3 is CASAGQGTDTQYF. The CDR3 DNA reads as TGTGCCAGTGCGGGACAGGGAACAGATACGCAGTATTTT. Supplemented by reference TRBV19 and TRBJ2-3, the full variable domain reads DGGITQSPKYLFRKEGQNVTLSCEQNLNHDAMYWYRQDPGQGLRLIYYSQIVNDFQKGDIAEGYSVSREKKESFPLTVTSAQKNPTAFYLCASAGQGTDTQYFGPGTRLTVL.

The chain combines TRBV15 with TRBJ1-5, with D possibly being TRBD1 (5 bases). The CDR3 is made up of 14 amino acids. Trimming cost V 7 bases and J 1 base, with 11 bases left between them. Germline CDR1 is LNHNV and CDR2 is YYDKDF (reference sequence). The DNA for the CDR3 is TGTGCCACCACCCAGGGAGGGAGCAATCAGCCCCAGCATTTT. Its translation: CATTQGGSNQPQHF.

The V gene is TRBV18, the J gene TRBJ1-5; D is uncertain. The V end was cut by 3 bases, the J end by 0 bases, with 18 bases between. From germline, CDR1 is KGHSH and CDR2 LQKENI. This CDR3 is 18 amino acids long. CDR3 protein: CASSPPGRRPNSNQPQHF. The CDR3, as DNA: TGTGCCAGCTCACCTCCGGGGAGGCGTCCAAATAGCAATCAGCCCCAGCATTTT.

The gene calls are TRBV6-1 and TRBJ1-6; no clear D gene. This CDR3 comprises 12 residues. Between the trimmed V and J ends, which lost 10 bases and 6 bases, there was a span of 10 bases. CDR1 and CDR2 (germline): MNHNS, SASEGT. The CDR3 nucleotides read TGTGCCACGGCGCACCTTAATTCACCCCTCCACTTT. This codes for CATAHLNSPLHF.